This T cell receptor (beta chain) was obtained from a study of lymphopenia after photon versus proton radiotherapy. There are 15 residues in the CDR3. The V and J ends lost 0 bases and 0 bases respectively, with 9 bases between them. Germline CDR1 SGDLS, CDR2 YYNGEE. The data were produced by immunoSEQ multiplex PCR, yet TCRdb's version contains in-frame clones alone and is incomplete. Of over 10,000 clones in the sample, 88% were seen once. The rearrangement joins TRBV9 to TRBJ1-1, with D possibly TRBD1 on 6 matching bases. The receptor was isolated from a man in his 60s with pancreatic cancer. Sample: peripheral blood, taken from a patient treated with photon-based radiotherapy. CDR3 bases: TGTGCCAGCAGCGTAGGGGGGCCGATGAACACTGAAGCTTTCTTT. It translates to CASSVGGPMNTEAFF.